The following is a T cell receptor (beta chain) sequence with its context. Its matching antigen is unknown. This record comes from a study of OX40 agonist ivuxolimab in advanced cancers. Germline-derived CDR1 and CDR2 are SGHDT and YYEEEE. V lost 4 bases to trimming and J lost 1 base, with 11 bases between them. CDR3 size: 14 residues. Sequencing used immunoSEQ multiplex PCR; TCRdb keeps in-frame clones, though not all of them. The data show 45,000 or so clones, around 90% seen once. Findings and caveats of the study: At doses 0.1 to 3.0 mg/kg, CD4+ and CD8+ clones expanded.

Sample: CD4+ or CD8+ T cells sorted from blood, taken in a trial of the OX40 agonist ivuxolimab. The rearrangement joins TRBV5-6 to TRBJ2-5, with D uncertain. The origin of this receptor is an adult with an advanced solid tumor such as melanoma, head and neck, liver or kidney cancer. CDR3 DNA: TGTGCCAGCAGCGAAGGATTCGTCCAAGAGACCCAGTACTTC. This encodes CASSEGFVQETQYF.